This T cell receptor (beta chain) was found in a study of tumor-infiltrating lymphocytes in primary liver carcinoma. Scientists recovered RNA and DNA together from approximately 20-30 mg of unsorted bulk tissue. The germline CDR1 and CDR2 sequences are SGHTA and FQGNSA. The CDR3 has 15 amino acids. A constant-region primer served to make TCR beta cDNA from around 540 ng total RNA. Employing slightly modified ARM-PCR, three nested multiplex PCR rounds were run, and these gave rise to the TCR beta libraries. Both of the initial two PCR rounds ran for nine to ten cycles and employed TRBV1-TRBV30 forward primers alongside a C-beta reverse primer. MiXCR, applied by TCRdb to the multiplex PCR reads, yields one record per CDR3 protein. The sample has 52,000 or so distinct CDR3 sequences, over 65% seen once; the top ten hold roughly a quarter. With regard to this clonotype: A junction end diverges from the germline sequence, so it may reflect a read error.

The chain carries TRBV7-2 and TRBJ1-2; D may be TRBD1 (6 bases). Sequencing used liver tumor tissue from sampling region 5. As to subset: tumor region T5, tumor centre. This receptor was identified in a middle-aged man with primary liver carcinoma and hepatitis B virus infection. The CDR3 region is CASNLVAGQSYGYIF. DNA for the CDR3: TGTGCCAGCAACTTAGTAGCCGGACAGAGCTATGGCTACATCTTC.